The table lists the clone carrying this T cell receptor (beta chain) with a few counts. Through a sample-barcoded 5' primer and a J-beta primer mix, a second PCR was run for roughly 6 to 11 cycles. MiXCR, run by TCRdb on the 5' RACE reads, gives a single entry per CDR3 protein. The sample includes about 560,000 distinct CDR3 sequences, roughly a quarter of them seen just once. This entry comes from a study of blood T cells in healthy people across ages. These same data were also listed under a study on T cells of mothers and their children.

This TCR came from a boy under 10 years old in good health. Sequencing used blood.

The CDR3 bases are TGTGCCAGCGGGAAGAAGACCGATGGGAACACCATATATTTT. As protein: CASGKKTDGNTIYF. The chain carries TRBV27 and TRBJ1-3, with D uncertain. V was clipped by 8 bases and J by 7 bases, with 18 bases between them. Germline loops: CDR1 MNHEY, CDR2 SMNVEV (reference sequence). The CDR3 length is 14 residues.